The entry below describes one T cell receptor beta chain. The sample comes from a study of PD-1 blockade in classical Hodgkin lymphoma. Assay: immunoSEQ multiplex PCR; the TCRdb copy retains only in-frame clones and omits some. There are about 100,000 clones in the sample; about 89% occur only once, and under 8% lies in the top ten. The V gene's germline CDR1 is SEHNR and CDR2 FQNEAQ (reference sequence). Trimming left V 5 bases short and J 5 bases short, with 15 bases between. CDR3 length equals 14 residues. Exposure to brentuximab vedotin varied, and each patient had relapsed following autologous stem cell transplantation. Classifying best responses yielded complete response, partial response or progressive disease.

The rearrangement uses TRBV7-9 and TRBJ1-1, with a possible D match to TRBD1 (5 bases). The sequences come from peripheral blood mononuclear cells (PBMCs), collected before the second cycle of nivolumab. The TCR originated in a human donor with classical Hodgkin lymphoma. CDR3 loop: CASSTGSSGTEAFF. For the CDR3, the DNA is TGTGCCAGCAGCACGGGATCCTCAGGGACTGAAGCTTTCTTT.